Below are 6 T cell receptor beta chains sequenced from a single sample in a study of vaccination and CD4 T cells after COVID-19. Their specific antigens are unknown. Sequenced with the Oncomine TCR Beta short-read assay was DNA taken from cultured CD4+ T cells. TCRdb passed the PCR reads through MiXCR, listing each CDR3 protein once. The table includes approximately 15,000 distinct CDR3 sequences, about 57% detected once. Treatment denoted: roughly nine-day PBMC culture with coronavirus spike peptide pools or control peptides (ViraFEST assay). Sequencing was carried out using CD4+ T cells from blood, cultured in vitro. These TCRs come from a human donor who had recovered from COVID-19.

The J gene is TRBJ2-6, the V gene TRBV15, with D tentatively TRBD1 (5 bases). Trimming removed 4 bases at V and 1 base at J, with 8 bases between. CDR3 length: 15 amino acids. CDR1 and CDR2 from the germline V gene are LNHNV and YYDKDF (reference sequence). The CDR3 here is CATSTAGSGANVLTF. In nucleotides, the CDR3 is TGTGCCACCAGCACCGCAGGGTCTGGGGCCAACGTCCTGACTTTC.

The V call is TRBV19, the J call TRBJ2-3, with D possibly TRBD1 on 5 matching bases. This CDR3 contains 15 residues. Germline CDR1 and CDR2: LNHDA and SQIVND (reference sequence). Trimming cost V 0 bases and J 4 bases, with 11 bases left between them. The CDR3 DNA sequence: TGTGCCAGTAGTATAGACCAGGGTGCCGCAGATACGCAGTATTTT. As protein: CASSIDQGAADTQYF.

This clonotype was seen a handful of times. This chain uses TRBV6-1 with TRBJ2-3, with 8 bases aligning to TRBD1. V lost 6 bases, J lost 6 bases, and 11 bases stayed unmatched. Looked up from germline, CDR1 is MNHNS and CDR2 is SASEGT. The CDR3 contains 15 residues. The CDR3 DNA is TGTGCCAGCAGCTTACAGGGGGTTCCCACGGATACGCAGTATTTT. This translates into CASSLQGVPTDTQYF.

This chain connects TRBV2 to TRBJ1-2; 9 bases are a match to TRBD1. Unmatched junction bases numbered 9, after V lost 8 bases and J lost 5 bases. CDR3 length: 14 amino acids. Germline-derived CDR1 and CDR2 are SNHLY and FYNNEI. CDR3 bases: TGTGCCAGCTTACAGGGGGCTTTTCGGTATGGCTACACCTTC. As protein: CASLQGAFRYGYTF.

The rearrangement uses TRBV10-3 and TRBJ1-5, with 9 nucleotides matching TRBD1. The CDR3 consists of 18 residues. Unmatched junction bases numbered 8, after V lost 1 base and J lost 1 base. Germline values: CDR1 ENHRY, CDR2 SYGVKD. This CDR3 reads CAISEWKKGQGSNQPQHF. CDR3 nucleotides: TGTGCCATCAGTGAGTGGAAAAAGGGACAGGGCAGCAATCAGCCCCAGCATTTT.

CDR3 coding DNA: TGTGCCAGCAGTCCTACAGGACAGGGGCGGGAGACCCAGTACTTC. It translates to CASSPTGQGRETQYF. The chain uses TRBV27 and TRBJ2-5; TRBD1 matches 9 bases. The V segment lost 5 bases and the J segment 5 bases; nucleotides outside the gene matches: 9. The germline V gene has CDR1 MNHEY and CDR2 SMNVEV (reference sequence). The CDR3 has 15 amino acids.